This T cell receptor (beta chain) stems from a study of control samples from healthy donors and cancer patients. Sequencing was performed with immunoSEQ multiplex PCR; in TCRdb, only in-frame clones are kept and a portion is missing. Among roughly 130,000 clones listed, over 75% were seen once. Sequenced sample: blood. This TCR was sampled from a young man in good health.

In nucleotides, the CDR3 is TGTGCCAGCAGCTTAGATCCAGGTGGCCAAAACACCATATATTTT. It yields the protein CASSLDPGGQNTIYF. This sequence joins TRBV11-2 and TRBJ1-3; D ambiguous. There are 15 residues in the CDR3. Trimming left V 0 bases short and J 6 bases short, with 12 bases between. Germline CDR1 is SGHAT and CDR2 is FQNNGV. The complete variable domain, with remaining parts taken from reference TRBV11-2 and TRBJ1-3, reads EAGVAQSPRYKIIEKRQSVAFWCNPISGHATLYWYQQILGQGPKLLIQFQNNGVVDDSQLPKDRFSAERLKGVDSTLKIQPAKLEDSAVYLCASSLDPGGQNTIYFGEGSWLTVV.